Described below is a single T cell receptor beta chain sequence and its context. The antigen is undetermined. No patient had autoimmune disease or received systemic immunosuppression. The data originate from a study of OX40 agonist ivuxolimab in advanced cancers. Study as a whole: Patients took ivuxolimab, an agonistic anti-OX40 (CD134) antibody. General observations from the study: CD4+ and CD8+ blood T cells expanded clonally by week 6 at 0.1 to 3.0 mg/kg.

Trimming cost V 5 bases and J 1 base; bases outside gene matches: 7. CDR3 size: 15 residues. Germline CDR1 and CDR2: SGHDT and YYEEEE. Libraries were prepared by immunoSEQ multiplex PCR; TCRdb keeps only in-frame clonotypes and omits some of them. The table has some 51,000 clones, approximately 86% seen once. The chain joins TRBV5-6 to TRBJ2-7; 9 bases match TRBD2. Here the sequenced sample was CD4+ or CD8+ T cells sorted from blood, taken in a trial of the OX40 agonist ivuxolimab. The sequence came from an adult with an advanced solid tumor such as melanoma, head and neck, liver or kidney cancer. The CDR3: CASRRGGRASYEQYF. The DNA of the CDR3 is TGTGCCAGCAGGCGGGGCGGGAGGGCTTCCTACGAGCAGTACTTC.